This entry features one T cell receptor beta chain sequence. The PCR employed 60 Vbeta primers together with 13 Jbeta primers. Using immunoSEQ multiplex PCR, the repertoire was profiled, and TCRdb retains in-frame clones only, with some absent. The sample shows approximately 190,000 clones, roughly 12% of them seen only once. These data are taken from a study of cytomegalovirus exposure and HLA in healthy donors. The specimen was PBMCs. The receptor was isolated from a man aged 50-59 years in good health and CMV-seropositive.

The CDR3 sequence: CAWTAGGNQPQHF. CDR3 in DNA: TGTGCCTGGACAGCCGGAGGCAATCAGCCCCAGCATTTT. The chain combines TRBV30 with TRBJ1-5; D gene ambiguous. V lost 4 bases and J lost 2, with 9 bases in between. This CDR3 has 13 amino acids. Germline V gene sequence: CDR1 GTSNPN, CDR2 SVGIG (reference sequence).